Detailed here is one T cell receptor beta chain. Its target antigen remains unknown. Base qualities are not provided; no much larger clone lies one nucleotide away. CDR1 and CDR2 were assigned from the germline V gene as SQVTM and ANQGSEA. The CDR3 measures 13 amino acids from cysteine to phenylalanine. Just CDR3 DNA is preserved here, 39 bases in frame from base 1. Trimming takes 5 bases off V and 8 bases off J; junction bases not matched to a gene: 6. The data are from a study of technical replicates of blood from several donors listed by TCRdb under 2017. The library was produced with the immunoSEQ multiplex PCR assay. Not all clones reach the TCRdb copy of this immuneACCESS table, which keeps in-frame sequences only. Checked studies attribute under half of the gap to unresolved V genes and leave the rest unexplained. This sample comprises more than 90,000 clones, nearly 97% of them detected only once. The ten biggest clones cover 0.23% of the sample.

This clonotype was obtained from a human donor in good health. The source material was T cells isolated from PBMCs. The V and J genes are TRBV29-1 and TRBJ2-4, and TRBD1 matches 10 of the central bases. Here is the DNA: TGCAGCGTTCTGACAGGGGGCGTAGACATTCAGTACTTC. Translation gives CSVLTGGVDIQYF.